This entry lists 2 T cell receptor beta chains sequenced from one sample in a study of cytomegalovirus exposure and HLA in healthy donors. Method: immunoSEQ multiplex PCR; TCRdb's copy keeps in-frame clones and lacks some. Of 150,000 to 180,000 clones listed, approximately 86% are singletons. Sequencing was carried out using PBMCs. The receptors originated from a human donor in good health.

The rearrangement links TRBV13 to TRBJ1-5; D is possibly TRBD1 (6 bases). The CDR3 consists of 14 residues. Germline CDR1 is PRHDT and CDR2 is FYEKMQ (reference sequence). Trimming took 0 bases from V and 4 from J, leaving 7 bases between them. The CDR3 coding sequence is TGTGCCAGCAGCTTAGGCAGGGGAAATCAGCCCCAGCATTTT. As protein: CASSLGRGNQPQHF.

This clone has just one count. V and J are TRBV7-3 and TRBJ1-2, with TRBD1 matching 7 bases. The CDR3 extends over 13 amino acids. V shed 5 bases, J shed 2 bases, and the junction held 2 bases outside the gene matches. Germline loops: CDR1 SGHTA, CDR2 FQGTGA. The CDR3, as DNA: TGTGCCAGCAGCACGGGACAGAACTATGGCTACACCTTC. This translates into CASSTGQNYGYTF. The full variable domain, completed using reference TRBV7-3 and TRBJ1-2, is GAGVSQTPSNKVTEKGKYVELRCDPISGHTALYWYRQSLGQGPEFLIYFQGTGAADDSGLPNDRFFAVRPEGSVSTLKIQRTERGDSAVYLCASSTGQNYGYTFGSGTRLTVV.